What follows describes a single TCR beta chain. This specimen comes from a study of radiotherapy plus CTLA-4 blockade in lung cancer. About the study: Objective responses were seen in roughly 20% of patients, disease control in approximately 30%.

Profiled with immunoSEQ multiplex PCR; TCRdb holds only in-frame clones, not every one. In the table there are about 98,000 clones, approximately 78% of which are singletons. Chemo-refractory metastatic non-small-cell lung cancer patients were treated with focal radiation plus CTLA-4 blockade with ipilimumab. The CDR3 extends over 16 amino acids. Germline CDR1 reads ENHRY; CDR2 reads SYGVKD. Deletions cut 4 bases from V and 0 bases from J, with 15 bases between. The rearrangement joins TRBV10-3 to TRBJ1-1, with D perhaps matching TRBD1 (5 bases). The TCR was taken from a human donor with non-small cell lung cancer who had a partial response to radiotherapy plus ipilimumab. The input for sequencing was peripheral blood, taken from a patient treated with radiotherapy plus ipilimumab. The CDR3 nucleotides read TGTGCCATCAGTGGGGCGGGGGGGACCTTGAACACTGAAGCTTTCTTT. It yields the protein CAISGAGGTLNTEAFF.